The entry below describes one T cell receptor (beta chain). Its cognate antigen has yet to be identified. No base quality information exists; no much larger clone differs at one position. TCR CDR3 regions were amplified from genomic DNA by multiplex PCR using the deep immunoSEQ assay. Genomic DNA extracted from each cell subset was distributed evenly over all wells of several immunoSEQ 96-well plates, and each plate served as one replicate. For sorted subsets, roughly 190 ng of genomic DNA, equivalent to 30,000 or so T cell genomes, went into each replicate PCR. Purified libraries were measured with a Qubit 3.0 fluorometer, size-checked on a Bioanalyzer 2100, and measured again with the KAPA Library Quantification kit. A separate single-read 150-cycle Illumina NextSeq 550 flow cell was used to sequence each immunoSEQ 96-well plate. On the study's bioinformatics: Because only junctional sequences without quality scores were contained in the immunoSEQ output, filtering matching that applied to full-length reads could not be performed. To assign V/J genes and CDR3, sequences were annotated against IMGT germline references using PyIR, a Python wrapper for IgBLAST v1.9. Any read was removed if the V/J assignment was weak (E-value above 1e-6), the CDR3 was missing, or the read contained stop codons, out-of-frame junctions, or ambiguous translated residues. V3J clonotypes were defined as sequences sharing the same inferred V gene, J gene, and CDR3 amino acid sequence. The percentage overlap between two repertoires was calculated by dividing the number of shared unique clonotypes by the size of the smaller repertoire. Three approaches were used to assess repertoire richness: RTK rarefaction, the Chao1 estimator, and Recon v2.1 estimates of unobserved clonotypes. Generation probabilities for all TCRbeta clonotypes obtained by the gDNA method from several donors were computed using OLGA. TCRdb re-hosts the immuneACCESS table, in-frame sequences only. Its copies lack some clones; in the studies checked, an unresolved V gene accounts for under half of them, and the cause for the rest is not known. V, J and clone size are taken as reported in that table, and D and trimming were inferred from the DNA itself. This sample lists about 1.5 million clones; more than 95% were detected once. In total, the top ten clones hold about 1% of the sample.

Donors were healthy HIV-negative adults with no recently reported acute infections or vaccinations. All donors were Caucasian adults living in Nashville, Tennessee, USA. CD4+ T cells were enriched by magnetic negative selection, after which naive cells were positively selected on CD45RA and the negative fraction was taken as the memory subset. After blood collection by leukapheresis, PBMCs were isolated using Ficoll-Histopaque density gradient centrifugation and then cryopreserved in the vapor phase of liquid nitrogen. Analytical flow cytometry was used to check the purity and quantity of every magnetically sorted T cell population. Each sorted fraction had its genomic DNA isolated and then quantified by UV absorbance on a Nanodrop 2000c. This sample is part of a study of shared clonotypes between healthy human individuals (dated by TCRdb to the early 2020s). A note on the overall study: A few men and a couple of women, aged 18 to 49 years, made up the cohort. For each donor, CD4 naive and CD4 memory were each given three plates, CD8 naive was given two plates, and CD8 memory was given one plate. To estimate repertoire size and how much clonotype sharing occurs between individuals, the study deeply sequenced the blood TCR repertoires of five or six healthy adults. To increase sequencing depth and limit assay-specific biases, TCR repertoire library preparation and sequencing were carried out by different laboratories using diverse techniques. Leukapheresis yielded between about 0.94 and 10 billion PBMCs per donor. Study-level results and caveats: Compared with non-shared clonotypes, the clonotypes found in all four sorted-subset donors had higher generation probabilities. Sampling was limited to blood, and TCR repertoires in tissue likely differ from TCR repertoires in blood. Incomplete sequencing was indicated by rarefaction of sorted-subset datasets, despite the large sequencing depth. Sharing across a few donors was observed for about 4.8% of naive CD4, over 3% of naive CD8, 2% to 2.5% of memory CD4, and roughly 0.4% of memory CD8 clonotypes. Pairwise subsampling led to the expectation that sequencing depth would affect the degree of clonotype sharing among donors. Larger estimated clonotype richness was generally found for naive subsets than for memory subsets. Because the study included a small number of donors, the genetic and exposure-history diversity represented was limited.

CDR1 and CDR2 are read off the germline V gene as SGHVS and FQNEAQ. The CDR3 runs 16 amino acids, cysteine and phenylalanine included. The kept DNA is CDR3 alone, 48 bases in frame from the first base. Trimming leaves V shorter by 5 bases and J shorter by 4 bases, with the junction holding 14 bases beyond the gene matches. Recombination joined TRBV7-8 with TRBJ2-7, with TRBD2 matching 7 junction bases. The sequencing input was naive CD4+ T cells sorted from blood. Per the publication, the cell subset or site label means: CD45RA+ positively selected. The sequence derives from a man aged 30 to 45 in good health. The CDR3 protein is CASSPPGRRERYEQYF. The base sequence is TGTGCCAGCAGCCCCCCCGGACGGCGGGAGCGGTACGAGCAGTACTTC.